The source of this T cell receptor beta chain is a study of blood T cell repertoires in COVID-19. Study information: COVID-19 samples collected from the United States, Italy and Spain covered acute and convalescent phases.

The study drew participants aged 18 to 89 years from 20 to 30 US areas. What the recovered Cohort 3 donors had was two negative PCRs, clearance, or symptom resolution. Germline CDR1 SGHAT, CDR2 FQNNGV. CDR3 length: 17 residues. V gave up 6 bases and J gave up 4 bases, with 22 bases separating them. As processed by the authors: Using reference gene primer amplification, nucleated cell counts were estimated. The protocol was immunoSEQ multiplex PCR, while the TCRdb copy is restricted to in-frame clones and leaves out a portion. V and J calls and clone size come straight from that table; D and trimming were deduced from the DNA. Among approximately 480,000 clones listed, about nine tenths were seen once.

The clonotype comes from a woman in her late teens or twenties who had recovered from COVID-19. The J gene is TRBJ2-1, the V gene TRBV11-2, with a tentative D call TRBD2 (7 bases). What was sequenced was PBMCs or T cells enriched from blood (not recorded which). CDR3 nucleotide sequence: TGTGCCAGCAGACCTTTGGGGGGGCGAGTCCCGTACAATGAGCAGTTCTTC. As protein: CASRPLGGRVPYNEQFF. The full variable domain, completed using reference TRBV11-2 and TRBJ2-1, is EAGVAQSPRYKIIEKRQSVAFWCNPISGHATLYWYQQILGQGPKLLIQFQNNGVVDDSQLPKDRFSAERLKGVDSTLKIQPAKLEDSAVYLCASRPLGGRVPYNEQFFGPGTRLTVL.